This T cell receptor (beta chain) was sequenced for a study of naive and memory T cell subsets (dated by TCRdb to about 2017). Turning to the overall study: An open-source, UMI-based TCR alpha and beta sequencing pipeline was applied to sorted naive and memory peripheral blood T cell subsets. RNA was DNase-treated and reverse transcribed with TCR constant-region primers, mostly using SuperScript III. Complete agreement was observed between the functional CMV T cell responses and the IgG serology results. What the work shows at the level of the full study, not this receptor alone: RNA-based TCR counts may be affected by expression changes linked to T cell activation and differentiation. Each clonotype was defined as a single alpha or beta chain sequence rather than as a paired alpha/beta receptor. No ground truth was available to validate the repertoire findings for the naive and memory subsets. In both CD4 and CD8 cells, going from naive through CM, EM and EMRA, the Gini index went up while Shannon and inverse Simpson diversity went down. Once error correction was done, more than 90% of naive TCR sequences showed up just once, which made the naive abundance distributions much steeper than those of the memory subsets. TCR abundance followed a power law whose exponent differed between naive and memory subsets but was consistent across the three individuals.

Receptor amplification or capture employed UMI-ligation and nested PCR. The beta constant-region primer consisted of an equimolar mixture of two oligonucleotides that together covered TRBC1 and TRBC2. Four rounds of PCR, combining the SP2 primer with nested alpha and beta constant-region primers, were used to amplify the ligated cDNA. A single-stranded oligonucleotide containing the SP2 primer and a 12-nucleotide UMI was joined to the 3' end of the cDNA by T4 RNA ligase 1. The ligation reaction was incubated at 16°C for 20-24 hours. To avoid over-amplification, PCR2 was usually performed as a SYBR Green qPCR and halted once a predetermined threshold was reached. Agencourt AMPure XP magnetic beads were used for all purifications after the first. Libraries were quantified by Qubit and checked on a TapeStation, with a main peak expected near 650 bp. The pooled libraries were sequenced on an Illumina MiSeq using v2 2x251 paired-end kits, which usually yielded about 0.85-2 million reads per sample. Each sample's library went into the pool at 4 to 5 nM, and about 4.5-7% PhiX was added to help with cluster recognition. Per the original workflow: Using tag matching that tolerated one base-pair mismatch, Decombinator assigned V and J genes to FASTQ reads that had been processed by Demultiplexor. Collapsinator used UMIs to correct both sequencing errors and frequency errors arising from PCR heterogeneity. TCRs were translated and CDR3s were extracted from the conserved cysteine to the FGXG phenylalanine by CDR3Translator, with non-productive sequences being flagged. Repertoires were subsampled to equal numbers of UMI-defined TCRs before Gini, Shannon entropy and inverse Simpson indices were calculated. Within the linear range, a power law was fitted to clonotype abundance distributions using maximum likelihood. On one naive CD8 sample, the pipeline and MIGEC gave similar UMI counts, unique TCR numbers and clonal distributions. A set of some 7,000 CMV-associated CDR3 sequences, compiled from VDJdb and a published dataset, was used to search the repertoires. Starting from the raw public reads, TCRdb applied fastp trimming at Q25, assembled clones with MiXCR and retained in-frame beta chains. Rows with a matching CDR3 protein are joined into one entry that keeps the most common DNA and genes. In this record, the V and J calls reflect TCRdb's handling and not the investigators' own analysis. The sample yields 130,000 or so distinct CDR3 sequences; around 35% were counted once. The top ten hold approximately 0.88% of the sample.

The CDR3 contains 14 residues, cysteine and phenylalanine counted. The sequence is cut down to CDR3 DNA, 42 bases in frame from base 1. CDR1 and CDR2 are drawn from the germline V gene: MNHEY, SVGAGI. V gives up 5 bases and J gives up 6 bases, and the segment between their germline ends measures 14 bases. Notes on this clonotype: There is no known antigen for this receptor. The record has no base qualities; no much larger clone is one base away.

From the second PCR step on, the TCR alpha and beta chain libraries were amplified in separate reactions. The CMV status of each donor was determined by measuring IFNgamma production from CD4+ T cells after fresh PBMCs had been stimulated overnight with CMV viral lysate. CD4 T cells were positively selected using Miltenyi beads, after which CD8 T cells were positively selected from the CD4-negative fraction. Cells were stained for CD3, CD4, CD8, CD45RA, CD27 and a live/dead dye and were sorted on a BD Aria II into four subsets based on CD45RA and CD27. Blood came from a few healthy volunteers, each fractionated into CD4 and CD8 T cells and then into four differentiation subsets. Approximately 0.13 L of peripheral blood was drawn per donor, and PBMC were isolated by Ficoll-Paque PLUS density-gradient centrifugation. Sorted cells were lysed in RLT buffer, after which RNA was extracted using a Qiagen RNeasy kit and stored at -80 degrees C.

What was sequenced was central memory CD4+ T cells from blood. This specimen's cell subset or site label, per the study, means: central memory, CD45RA- CD27+. The TCR originated in a human donor in good health. The chain is encoded by TRBV6-5 joined to TRBJ1-5; the D gene assignment is ambiguous. CDR3 sequence: CASSPLTSSQPQHF. The DNA is TGTGCCAGCAGTCCCTTGACAAGTTCTCAGCCCCAGCATTTT.